This TCR beta chain was obtained from a study of tumor-infiltrating lymphocytes in oesophageal squamous cell carcinoma. This clonotype was seen just once. TCRdb re-called the PCR reads with MiXCR, one entry per CDR3 protein. The repertoire includes about 13,000 distinct CDR3 sequences, roughly half of them detected once, and 12% sits in the top ten. The CDR3 is made up of 13 amino acids. In germline, CDR1 is SGHRS, CDR2 YFSETQ. V lost 7 bases and J lost 0, with 9 bases in between. The chain combines TRBV5-1 with TRBJ2-3; D gene ambiguous. Specimen: blood. This TCR was sampled from a female donor with esophageal squamous cell carcinoma. Written as DNA, the CDR3 is TGCGCCAGCGCACAGCCAAGCACAGATACGCAGTATTTT. Protein product: CASAQPSTDTQYF.